These T cell receptor beta chains were read from a single sample in a study of blood T cell repertoires in COVID-19. Clones were sequenced by immunoSEQ multiplex PCR, and TCRdb holds only the in-frame ones, with some missing. The table records a few hundred thousand clones, about 89% of them present only once. The sample taken for sequencing was peripheral blood. The receptors shown here come from a woman aged 45-65 years with acute or convalescent COVID-19. CDR3s include the opening cysteine and the closing phenylalanine or tryptophan. The D gene is left open where the match is weak. Some rows mark clone size as missing; the rest say once, few, many or name a class of expanded clone.

size	J	D	V	DNA	CDR3
-	TRBJ2-7	TRBD1	TRBV5-1	TGCGCCAGCAGCTTGGTGGGGACAGCTTACTACGAGCAGTACTTC	CASSLVGTAYYEQYF
-	TRBJ2-1	-	TRBV5-4	TGTGCCAGCAGCTTGCTGGGGGCGCGAGGTGAGCAGTTCTTC	CASSLLGARGEQFF
-	TRBJ1-1	-	TRBV6-1	TGTGCCAGCAGTGAATGGGCGAGAGGGTACACTGAAGCTTTCTTT	CASSEWARGYTEAFF
-	TRBJ2-7	TRBD2	TRBV6-1	TGTGCCAGCAGTGAACTAGCGGGAGGGCCCTACGAGCAGTACTTC	CASSELAGGPYEQYF
-	TRBJ1-2	TRBD1	TRBV29-1	TGCAGCGTTCTAGGACAGGAAAATGGCTACACCTTC	CSVLGQENGYTF
-	TRBJ1-3	-	TRBV9	TGTGCCAGCAGCGAGACAGTAGCTGGAAACACCATATATTTT	CASSETVAGNTIYF
once	TRBJ2-1	TRBD2	TRBV24-1	TGTGCCACCAGTGATTCGACTAGCGGGAGTATCGATGAGCAGTTCTTC	CATSDSTSGSIDEQFF
-	TRBJ1-1	TRBD1	TRBV7-2	TGTGCCAGCAGCTCTCACCCCCCGGGACAGCTAAACACTGAAGCTTTCTTT	CASSSHPPGQLNTEAFF
-	TRBJ1-1	-	TRBV29-1	TGCAGCGCTCCCACAGGGAAGGGAGAAGCTTTCTTT	CSAPTGKGEAFF
-	TRBJ2-2	TRBD1	TRBV19	TGTGCCAGTAGTATCCGACAGGGGGCAGGGGGCGGGGAGCTGTTTTTT	CASSIRQGAGGGELFF